The 2 T cell receptor beta chains given below trace back to one sample, sequenced in a study of Graves' ophthalmopathy and Graves' hyperthyroidism (dated by TCRdb to the late 2010s). For sequencing, an Illumina HiSeq 2000 was employed. TCR beta CDR3 regions were amplified from RNA transcripts for repertoire sequencing. A first-round RT-PCR used HTBI primers with the Qiagen OneStep RT-PCR kit, followed by a second-round multiplex PCR, size selection and purification. Starting from the raw public reads, TCRdb applied fastp trimming at Q25, assembled clones with MiXCR and retained in-frame beta chains. One record per CDR3 amino acid sequence lists the most common genes and DNA. This sample holds roughly 610,000 distinct CDR3 sequences; about a fifth were observed only once. Around 6.9% of the sample is in the top ten clones. Source material: peripheral blood. These receptor sequences come from a woman under 30 with stable Graves' hyperthyroidism. Some clones in this sample may be carry-over from other donors' samples. Donor details come from another sample of the same person, matched by shared clones.

This clonotype was counted many times. V is TRBV6-1 and J is TRBJ1-2; D is undetermined. V was shortened by 6 bases and J by 3 bases, with 14 bases between the two germline ends. Germline assignment: CDR1 MNHNS and CDR2 SASEGT. The CDR3 consists of 14 residues. The CDR3 reads CASRISWKYYGYTF. CDR3 coding DNA: TGTGCCAGCAGGATTTCTTGGAAGTACTATGGCTACACCTTC.

This clonotype has only one observation. V and J are TRBV13 and TRBJ2-1; D gene ambiguous. V shed 2 bases and J shed 4 bases, with 9 bases lying between them. Germline-derived CDR1 and CDR2 are PRHDT and FYEKMQ (reference sequence). The CDR3 is 14 residues long. The CDR3 sequence: CASSLRAPYNEQFF. The CDR3 DNA follows: TGTGCCAGCAGCTTAAGGGCCCCTTACAATGAGCAGTTCTTC. Supplemented by reference TRBV13 and TRBJ2-1, the full variable domain reads AAGVIQSPRHLIKEKRETATLKCYPIPRHDTVYWYQQGPGQDPQFLISFYEKMQSDKGSIPDRFSAQQFSDYHSELNMSSLELGDSALYFCASSLRAPYNEQFFGPGTRLTVL.